This TCR beta chain originates from a study of identifying expanded T cells in peripheral blood (dated by TCRdb to the late 2010s). With regard to the full study: Separate aliquots of the same genomic DNA pool were sequenced to produce technical replicates, and four replicates were compared in pairs.

From cysteine to phenylalanine, the CDR3 is 16 amino acids long. Here the CDR3 DNA is all that survives: 48 bases in frame from base 1. V and J lose 2 bases and 0 bases, and a span of 10 bases separates them. CDR1 MNHEY and CDR2 SVGAGI are derived from the germline V gene. Of note for this clone: Its antigen specificity is not known. There are no base qualities to consult, and no much larger clone falls within one base.

During the collection period, no infections or other immune events were recorded for the healthy donors. Blood repertoires from healthy donors were used as a training cohort for calibrating time-dependent variance in a beta-binomial model of differential abundance of T-cell clones. There were roughly 10 healthy donors in the training cohort, of whom 3 were female and 7 were male. Donor ages ranged from 29 to 64 years, with an average of about 40 years. Obtained from a commercial supplier, whole blood was collected from each healthy donor at three time points set around 14 days apart. For immunosequencing, genomic DNA was extracted from whole blood that had not been sorted. Broader findings and caveats from the paper: Across all healthy donors, variance in clone template counts between roughly two-week samples was found to increase significantly with total template count. The authors expected that over much longer intervals, such as months to years, biological variance in healthy repertoires might increase even further. Approximately 1.2 differentially abundant clones were flagged by the binomial model between technical replicates, whereas about 16 and 19 were flagged over around two weeks and four weeks, respectively. The beta-binomial model significantly reduced the number of clones called differentially abundant and the false-positive rate across all healthy-donor time intervals.

TCRbeta CDR3 regions were profiled with the immunoSEQ Assay using bias-controlled multiplex PCR amplification of genomic DNA. The paper's data handling went like this. The absolute abundance of each unique TCRbeta CDR3 region was quantified after sequences were collapsed and filtered. Two models were used to test differential abundance: a binomial model (Fisher-equivalent) and a beta-binomial model that adds time-dependent variance fitted from healthy donors. Clones with fewer than 5 combined templates were excluded, and clones with Benjamini-Hochberg FDR below 0.01 were called differentially abundant. The form v = (b*log(k)+a)^2 was used to model beta-binomial variance as a function of total template count across the two samples. TCRdb stores this immuneACCESS table with in-frame sequences only. Part of the clones is absent; in the studies checked, under half of the shortfall reflects unresolved V genes, and no reason is known for the rest. That table gives V, J and clone size, and the DNA gave D and trimming. The sample profile shows 75,000 to 90,000 clones; about 90% of them were found once. Of the sample, roughly 7% is held by the ten largest clones.

This receptor chain uses TRBV6-5 and TRBJ2-2; tentative D gene TRBD1, with 6 bases matching. The source is a person between 18 and 75 years old in good health. What was sequenced was blood. At the DNA level, the sequence is TGTGCCAGCAGTTACCACAGGGTCTCGAACACCGGGGAGCTGTTTTTT. This codes for CASSYHRVSNTGELFF.